Below are 15 T cell receptor beta chains sequenced from a single sample in a study of blood T cell repertoires in COVID-19. TCRdb keeps only in-frame clones here, not all; method: immunoSEQ multiplex PCR. The table has about 73,000 clones, approximately 88% seen once; the top ten hold more than 2.5%. Sequencing used peripheral blood. All receptors come from an elderly man with active or convalescent COVID-19.

This clone was found once. The rearrangement uses TRBV5-1 and TRBJ2-5; 9 bases line up with TRBD1. The CDR3 consists of 15 residues. Per germline, CDR1 SGHRS and CDR2 YFSETQ. The V segment lost 0 bases and the J segment 3 bases; nucleotides outside the gene matches: 3. This chain's CDR3 is CASSLVTGGEETQYF. The CDR3 DNA follows: TGCGCCAGCAGCTTGGTAACAGGGGGCGAAGAGACCCAGTACTTC.

The sample holds a few counts of this clone. This chain joins TRBV6-5 and TRBJ1-5, with D possibly TRBD1 on 5 matching bases. Germline V gives CDR1 MNHEY, CDR2 SVGAGI. The V and J ends lost 4 bases and 3 bases respectively, with 7 bases between them. The CDR3 runs 13 residues. Written as DNA, the CDR3 is TGTGCCAGCAGTTCCAGGGACAATCAGCCCCAGCATTTT. The encoded protein is CASSSRDNQPQHF.

This chain uses TRBV6-2 or TRBV6-3 with TRBJ1-1, with unresolved D. V was pared by 6 bases and J by 6 bases, with 14 bases between. The CDR3 length is 13 residues. The germline CDR1 and CDR2 sequences are MNHEY and SVGEGT. CDR3 coding DNA: TGTGCCAGCAGCAGAAGTCCTACGGCTGAAGCTTTCTTT. Its protein product is CASSRSPTAEAFF.

The V call is TRBV25-1, the J call TRBJ1-6, with D hard to call. V was cut by 1 base and J by 7 bases, with 5 bases left in between. The CDR3 length is 13 residues. Germline assignment: CDR1 MGHDK and CDR2 SYGVNS. This chain's CDR3 is CASSELENSPLHF. CDR3 coding DNA: TGTGCCAGCAGTGAATTGGAGAATTCACCCCTCCACTTT.

The chain uses TRBV5-5 and TRBJ1-1, with D perhaps TRBD1 (5 bases). The CDR3 contains 17 residues. Looked up from germline, CDR1 is SGHKS and CDR2 is YYEKEE (reference sequence). The V end lost 4 bases, the J end lost 0 bases, and 19 bases lay between the germline ends. The CDR3 nucleotides are TGTGCCAGCAGCGGGCGTGGGGGGGAACCCATGAACACTGAAGCTTTCTTT. It codes for CASSGRGGEPMNTEAFF.

In this sample, this clone turned up once. The rearrangement joins TRBV6-6 to TRBJ2-3; 9 bases agree with TRBD2. The germline CDR1 and CDR2 sequences are MNHNY and SVGAGI (reference sequence). The V segment lost 0 bases and the J segment 3 bases; nucleotides outside the gene matches: 4. The CDR3 has 16 residues. The CDR3 DNA reads TGTGCCAGCAGTTACTCGAGCCTAGCGGGGACAGATACGCAGTATTTT. This gives the protein CASSYSSLAGTDTQYF.

A single count supports this clone. The chain uses TRBV4-1 and TRBJ2-5; 10 bases map to TRBD2. Per the germline V gene, CDR1 is MGHRA and CDR2 is YSYEKL. V gave up 0 bases and J gave up 4 bases; unmatched junction bases: 11. This CDR3 is built from 18 residues. The CDR3 bases are TGCGCCAGCAGCCAAGATCGGGTAGCGGGGGGAAGCGGAGAGACCCAGTACTTC. Protein: CASSQDRVAGGSGETQYF.

The CDR3 protein is CASSVSTGGTGELFF. The CDR3 nucleotides read TGCGCCAGCAGCGTCTCGACAGGGGGCACCGGGGAGCTGTTTTTT. V usage is TRBV5-1 and J usage is TRBJ2-2, with 9 nucleotides matching TRBD1. CDR1 and CDR2 (germline): SGHRS, YFSETQ. Trimming at V came to 4 bases and at J to 4 bases, leaving 5 bases not matched to a gene. CDR3 size: 15 residues.

The V gene is TRBV5-6, the J gene TRBJ2-5, with D perhaps matching TRBD2 (6 bases). The V end lost 1 base, the J end lost 2 bases, and 12 bases lay between the germline ends. Per germline, CDR1 SGHDT and CDR2 YYEEEE. This CDR3 spans 15 amino acids. The DNA for the CDR3 is TGTGCCAGCAGCTTGATAGTAGCGGTACAAGAGACCCAGTACTTC. Its translation: CASSLIVAVQETQYF.

The rearrangement joins TRBV7-9 to TRBJ1-2, with 9 bases matching TRBD1. V dropped 5 bases and J dropped 11; count of bases not matched to a gene: 9. Germline CDR1 SEHNR, CDR2 FQNEAQ (reference sequence). The length of the CDR3 is 13 residues. Here the CDR3 reads CASSQNRGQGYTF. Written as DNA, the CDR3 is TGTGCCAGCAGCCAGAACAGGGGGCAGGGATACACCTTC.

The chain links TRBV19 to TRBJ2-3; tentative D call: TRBD2 (7 bases). The CDR3 is made up of 15 amino acids. With 7 bases removed from V and 3 bases from J, the gap between germline ends came to 17 bases. Germline V gene lookup returns CDR1 LNHDA and CDR2 SQIVND (reference sequence). CDR3 sequence: CASTLGGASTDTQYF. CDR3 nucleotides: TGTGCCAGTACCCTGGGGGGGGCAAGTACAGATACGCAGTATTTT.

The chain has TRBV21-1 and TRBJ2-7; the table gives TRBD1 as D, unverified against the DNA. TRBV21-1 is a known pseudogene. CDR3 length: 15 residues. CDR3 sequence reads: CASNRFRQGAYEQYF. CDR3 in DNA: TGTGCCAGCAACCGTTTCCGTCAGGGGGCCTACGAGCAGTACTTC.

In its sample, this clone was seen once. The rearrangement links TRBV27 to TRBJ2-1, with 13 bases that match TRBD2. The germline V gene encodes CDR1 MNHEY and CDR2 SMNVEV (reference sequence). This CDR3 is built from 15 residues. Trimming cost V 6 bases and J 8 bases; bases outside gene matches: 7. CDR3 sequence (DNA): TGTGCCAGCAGGCCGGGACTAGCGGGATTTTATGAGCAGTTCTTC. Translating it yields CASRPGLAGFYEQFF.

The table lists this clone with a count of one. The chain employs TRBV4-1 and TRBJ2-7; D uncertain. This CDR3 contains 14 residues. V lost 4 bases and J 0 bases, leaving 10 bases between the germline ends. CDR1 MGHRA and CDR2 YSYEKL come from the germline V gene. The CDR3 reads CASSLFQASYEQYF. The CDR3 nucleotides are TGCGCCAGCAGCCTATTCCAGGCCTCCTACGAGCAGTACTTC.

The V call is TRBV4-3, the J call TRBJ2-7; TRBD1 agrees at 8 bases. The CDR3 totals 15 residues. Germline CDR1 reads LGHNA; CDR2 reads YSLEER. The junction had 7 bases not matched to a gene; V was cut back by 2 bases and J by 4 bases. In nucleotides, the CDR3 is TGCGCCAGCAGCCAACAACCACAGGGGGGTTACGAGCAGTACTTC. Its protein product is CASSQQPQGGYEQYF.